The clone carrying this TCR beta chain has at least ten counts. Within the sample, other DNA sequences also encode this same CDR3. Donation came from healthy HIV-negative adults that had no recent acute infections or vaccinations. Genomic DNA for unsorted samples, which was extracted with the QIAamp DNA Blood Mini kit, came from roughly 100 million PBMCs. The data derive from a study of shared clonotypes between healthy human individuals. Roughly 300 ng DNA, some 30,000 T cell genomes, went into unsorted PBMC replicate PCRs. Ten immunoSEQ deep assay plates were used by the authors to sequence unsorted PBMC DNA. Some clones are missing from TCRdb's copy, which holds only in-frame ones; the method was immunoSEQ multiplex PCR. The table lists 75,000 to 100,000 clones, about half of them singletons. CDR1 and CDR2 from the germline V gene are SQVTM and ANQGSEA. Trimming left V 3 bases short and J 4 bases short, with 0 bases between. The CDR3 spans 9 residues.

The sample was PBMCs. The TCR was taken from a woman in her forties in good health. Some clones in this sample may be carry-over from other donors' samples. This chain connects TRBV29-1 to TRBJ1-1; D remains ambiguous. The CDR3 sequence: CSVDTEAFF. The CDR3, as DNA: TGCAGCGTTGACACTGAAGCTTTCTTT.